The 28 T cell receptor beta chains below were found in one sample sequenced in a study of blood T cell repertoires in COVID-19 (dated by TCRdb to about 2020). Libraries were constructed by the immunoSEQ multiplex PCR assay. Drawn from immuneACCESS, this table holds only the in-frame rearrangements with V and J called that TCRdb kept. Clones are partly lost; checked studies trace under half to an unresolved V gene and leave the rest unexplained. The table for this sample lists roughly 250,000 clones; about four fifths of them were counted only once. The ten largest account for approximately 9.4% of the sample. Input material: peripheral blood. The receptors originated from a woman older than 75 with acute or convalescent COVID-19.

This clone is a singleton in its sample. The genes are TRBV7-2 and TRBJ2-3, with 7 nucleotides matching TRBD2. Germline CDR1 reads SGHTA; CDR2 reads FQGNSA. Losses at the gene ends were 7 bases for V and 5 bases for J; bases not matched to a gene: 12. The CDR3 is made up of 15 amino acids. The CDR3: CASTPLERGGDTQYF. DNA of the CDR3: TGTGCCAGCACCCCTTTAGAGCGGGGTGGAGATACGCAGTATTTT. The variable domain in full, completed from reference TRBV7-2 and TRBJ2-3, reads GAGVSQSPSNKVTEKGKDVELRCDPISGHTALYWYRQSLGQGLEFLIYFQGNSAPDKSGLPSDRFSAERTGGSVSTLTIQRTQQEDSAVYLCASTPLERGGDTQYFGPGTRLTVL.

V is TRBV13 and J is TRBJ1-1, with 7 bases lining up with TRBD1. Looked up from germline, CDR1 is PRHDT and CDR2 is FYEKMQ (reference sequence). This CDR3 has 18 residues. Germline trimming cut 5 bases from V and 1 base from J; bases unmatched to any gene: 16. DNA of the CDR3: TGTGCCAGCAGCCCACGAGGTGTGGCAGGGGGGCCGAACACTGAAGCTTTCTTT. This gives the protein CASSPRGVAGGPNTEAFF.

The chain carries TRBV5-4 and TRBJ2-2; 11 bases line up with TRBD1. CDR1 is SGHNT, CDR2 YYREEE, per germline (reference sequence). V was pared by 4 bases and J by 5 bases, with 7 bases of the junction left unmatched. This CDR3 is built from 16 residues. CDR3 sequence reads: CASSLWTGGVTGELFF. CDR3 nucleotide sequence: TGTGCCAGCAGCCTTTGGACAGGGGGCGTAACCGGGGAGCTGTTTTTT. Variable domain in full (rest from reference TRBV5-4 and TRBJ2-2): ETGVTQSPTHLIKTRGQQVTLRCSSQSGHNTVSWYQQALGQGPQFIFQYYREEENGRGNFPPRFSGLQFPNYSSELNVNALELDDSALYLCASSLWTGGVTGELFFGEGSRLTVL.

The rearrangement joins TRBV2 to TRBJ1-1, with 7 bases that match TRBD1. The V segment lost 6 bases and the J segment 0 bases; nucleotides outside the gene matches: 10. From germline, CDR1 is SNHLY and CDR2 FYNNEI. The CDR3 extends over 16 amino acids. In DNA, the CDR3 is TGTGCCAGCAGCCCCCGACAGGGTAACATGAACACTGAAGCTTTCTTT. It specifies CASSPRQGNMNTEAFF. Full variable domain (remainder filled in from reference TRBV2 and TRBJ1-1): EPEVTQTPSHQVTQMGQEVILRCVPISNHLYFYWYRQILGQKVEFLVSFYNNEISEKSEIFDDQFSVERPDGSNFTLKIRSTKLEDSAMYFCASSPRQGNMNTEAFFGQGTRLTVV.

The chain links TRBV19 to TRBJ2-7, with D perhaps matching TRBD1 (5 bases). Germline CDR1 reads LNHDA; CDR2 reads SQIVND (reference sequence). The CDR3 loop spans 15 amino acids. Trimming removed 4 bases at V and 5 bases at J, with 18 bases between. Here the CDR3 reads CASSRGLFGTDEQYF. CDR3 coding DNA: TGTGCCAGTAGTAGGGGCCTCTTTGGAACGGACGAGCAGTACTTC.

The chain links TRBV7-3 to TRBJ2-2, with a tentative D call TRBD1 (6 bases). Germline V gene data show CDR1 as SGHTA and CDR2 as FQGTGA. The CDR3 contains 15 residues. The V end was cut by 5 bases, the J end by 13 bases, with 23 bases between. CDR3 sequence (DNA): TGTGCCAGCAGCCAGAAGACAGGACCTACACGAAGGCTGTTTTTT. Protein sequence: CASSQKTGPTRRLFF. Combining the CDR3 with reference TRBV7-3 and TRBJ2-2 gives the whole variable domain GAGVSQTPSNKVTEKGKYVELRCDPISGHTALYWYRQSLGQGPEFLIYFQGTGAADDSGLPNDRFFAVRPEGSVSTLKIQRTERGDSAVYLCASSQKTGPTRRLFFGEGSRLTVL.

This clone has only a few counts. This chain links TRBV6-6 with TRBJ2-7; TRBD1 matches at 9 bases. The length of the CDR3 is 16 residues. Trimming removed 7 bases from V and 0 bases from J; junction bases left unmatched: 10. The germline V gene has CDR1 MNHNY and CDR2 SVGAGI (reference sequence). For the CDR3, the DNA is TGTGCCAGCACCTTCCTTGGACAGGGGAGCTCCTACGAGCAGTACTTC. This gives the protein CASTFLGQGSSYEQYF.

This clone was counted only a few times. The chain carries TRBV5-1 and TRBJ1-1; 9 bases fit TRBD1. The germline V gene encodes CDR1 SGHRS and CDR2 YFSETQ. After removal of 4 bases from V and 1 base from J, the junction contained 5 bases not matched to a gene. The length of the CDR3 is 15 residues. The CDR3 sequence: CASSRGQGANTEAFF. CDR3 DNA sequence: TGCGCCAGCAGCCGGGGACAGGGAGCGAACACTGAAGCTTTCTTT.

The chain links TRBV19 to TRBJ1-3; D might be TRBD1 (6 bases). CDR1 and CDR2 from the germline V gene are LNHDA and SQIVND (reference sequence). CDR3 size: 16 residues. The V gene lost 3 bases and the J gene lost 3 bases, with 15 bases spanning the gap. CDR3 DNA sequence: TGTGCCAGTAGTATCCCCGGGACACCTTTTGGAAACACCATATATTTT. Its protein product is CASSIPGTPFGNTIYF.

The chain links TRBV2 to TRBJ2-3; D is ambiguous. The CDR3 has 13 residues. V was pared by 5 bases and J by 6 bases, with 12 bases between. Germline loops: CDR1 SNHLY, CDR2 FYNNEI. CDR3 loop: CASSNLVSDTQYF. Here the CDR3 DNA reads TGTGCCAGCAGTAACTTAGTGTCCGATACGCAGTATTTT.

In DNA form, the CDR3 reads TGTGCCAGCAGTTTGCAGGGGGCCCATGAGCAGTTCTTC. Its translation: CASSLQGAHEQFF. The chain joins TRBV2 to TRBJ2-1; 8 bases map to TRBD1. This CDR3 comprises 13 residues. CDR1 and CDR2 (germline): SNHLY, FYNNEI. Germline trimming cut 5 bases from V and 8 bases from J; bases unmatched to any gene: 5.

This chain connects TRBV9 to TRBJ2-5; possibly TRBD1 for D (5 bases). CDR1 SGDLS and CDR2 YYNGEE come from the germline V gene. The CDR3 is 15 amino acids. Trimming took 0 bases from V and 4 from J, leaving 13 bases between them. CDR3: CASSVGGVSGETQYF. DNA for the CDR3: TGTGCCAGCAGCGTAGGGGGCGTCAGTGGAGAGACCCAGTACTTC.

CDR3 nucleotides: TGCAGTGCTAGTTTACAGGGAAACAATGAGCAGTTCTTC. As protein: CSASLQGNNEQFF. The rearrangement uses TRBV20-1 and TRBJ2-1; TRBD1 is a possible D gene (6 bases). V lost 3 bases and J 5 bases, leaving 11 bases between the germline ends. This CDR3 has 13 residues. Per the germline V gene, CDR1 is DFQATT and CDR2 is SNEGSKA (reference sequence).

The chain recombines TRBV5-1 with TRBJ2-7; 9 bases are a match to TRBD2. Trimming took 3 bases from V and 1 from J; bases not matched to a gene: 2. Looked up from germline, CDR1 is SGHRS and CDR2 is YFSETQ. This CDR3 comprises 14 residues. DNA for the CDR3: TGCGCCAGCAGCTGGACTAGCGATTCCTACGAGCAGTACTTC. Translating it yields CASSWTSDSYEQYF.

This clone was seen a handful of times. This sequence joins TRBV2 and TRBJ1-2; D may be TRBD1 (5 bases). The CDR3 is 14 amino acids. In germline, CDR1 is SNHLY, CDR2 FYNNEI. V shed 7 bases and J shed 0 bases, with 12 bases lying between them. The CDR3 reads CASTQADTNYGYTF. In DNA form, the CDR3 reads TGTGCCAGCACCCAGGCGGACACTAACTATGGCTACACCTTC.

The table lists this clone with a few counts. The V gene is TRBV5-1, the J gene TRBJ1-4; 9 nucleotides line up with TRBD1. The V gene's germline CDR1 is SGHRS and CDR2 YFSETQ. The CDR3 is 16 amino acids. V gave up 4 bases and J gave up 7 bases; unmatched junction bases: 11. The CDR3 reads CASSEDRGGVGEKLFF. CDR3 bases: TGCGCCAGCAGCGAGGACAGGGGCGGGGTAGGTGAAAAACTGTTTTTT.

CDR3 loop: CASSLSGSENIQYF. The CDR3, as DNA: TGTGCCAGCAGCTTGTCGGGATCTGAAAACATTCAGTACTTC. This chain links TRBV5-4 with TRBJ2-4; weak D call: TRBD2 (5 bases). CDR3 length: 14 amino acids. V was trimmed by 1 base and J by 5 bases, leaving 10 bases between them. The germline gives CDR1 SGHNT, CDR2 YYREEE (reference sequence).

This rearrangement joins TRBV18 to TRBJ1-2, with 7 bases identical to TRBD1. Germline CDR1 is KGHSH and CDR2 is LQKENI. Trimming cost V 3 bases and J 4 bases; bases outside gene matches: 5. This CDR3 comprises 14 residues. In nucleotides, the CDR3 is TGTGCCAGCTCACCTGGGGACAGCGGCTATGGCTACACCTTC. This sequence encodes CASSPGDSGYGYTF. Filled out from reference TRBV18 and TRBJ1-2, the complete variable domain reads NAGVMQNPRHLVRRRGQEARLRCSPMKGHSHVYWYRQLPEEGLKFMVYLQKENIIDESGMPKERFSAEFPKEGPSILRIQQVVRGDSAAYFCASSPGDSGYGYTFGSGTRLTVV.

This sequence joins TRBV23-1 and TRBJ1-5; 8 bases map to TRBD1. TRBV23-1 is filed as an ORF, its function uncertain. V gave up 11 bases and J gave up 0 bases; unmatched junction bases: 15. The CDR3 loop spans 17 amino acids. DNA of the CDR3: TGCGCCCACTCAGGGGGCTGTCCAACGAATAGCAATCAGCCCCAGCATTTT. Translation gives CAHSGGCPTNSNQPQHF.

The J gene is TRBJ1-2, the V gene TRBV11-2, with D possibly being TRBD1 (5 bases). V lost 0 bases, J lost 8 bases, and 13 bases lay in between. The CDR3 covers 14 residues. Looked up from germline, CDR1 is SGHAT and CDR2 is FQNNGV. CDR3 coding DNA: TGTGCCAGCAGCTTAGATCCCAGGGTTAGCGGCTACACCTTC. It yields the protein CASSLDPRVSGYTF.

In DNA, the CDR3 is TGTGCCAGTAGTCGACAGGGGGCGAGTAACTATGGCTACACCTTC. This codes for CASSRQGASNYGYTF. The rearrangement joins TRBV19 to TRBJ1-2; the match to TRBD1 covers 10 bases. Germline lookup yields CDR1 LNHDA and CDR2 SQIVND (reference sequence). The CDR3 loop spans 15 amino acids. The V and J ends lost 5 bases and 1 base, in that order; junction bases with no gene match: 4.

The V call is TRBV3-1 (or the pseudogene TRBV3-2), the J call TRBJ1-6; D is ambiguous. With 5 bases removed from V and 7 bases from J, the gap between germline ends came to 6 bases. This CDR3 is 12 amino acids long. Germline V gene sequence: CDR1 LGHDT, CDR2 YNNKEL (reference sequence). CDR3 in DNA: TGTGCCAGCAGCGAGGGAAATTCACCCCTCCACTTT. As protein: CASSEGNSPLHF.

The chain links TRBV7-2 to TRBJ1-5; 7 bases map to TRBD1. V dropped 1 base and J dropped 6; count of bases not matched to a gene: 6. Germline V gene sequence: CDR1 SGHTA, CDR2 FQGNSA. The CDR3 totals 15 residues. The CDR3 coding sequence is TGTGCCAGCAGCTTAGTAGGGACAGAGGGTCAGCCCCAGCATTTT. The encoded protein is CASSLVGTEGQPQHF.

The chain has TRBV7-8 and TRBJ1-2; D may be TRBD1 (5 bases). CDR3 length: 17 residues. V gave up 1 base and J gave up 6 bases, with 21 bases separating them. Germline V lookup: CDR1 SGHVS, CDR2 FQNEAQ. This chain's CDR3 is CASSLVPPLGGWDGYTF. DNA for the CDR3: TGTGCCAGCAGCTTAGTCCCACCCCTCGGGGGATGGGATGGCTACACCTTC.

The CDR3 region has the DNA TGTGCCAGCAAGACTGGACAGGGCAACTATGGCTACACCTTC. It encodes CASKTGQGNYGYTF. The rearrangement joins TRBV6-5 to TRBJ1-2, with TRBD1 matching over 8 bases. V shed 7 bases, J shed 2 bases, and the junction held 6 bases outside the gene matches. The length of the CDR3 is 14 residues. Germline V lookup: CDR1 MNHEY, CDR2 SVGAGI.

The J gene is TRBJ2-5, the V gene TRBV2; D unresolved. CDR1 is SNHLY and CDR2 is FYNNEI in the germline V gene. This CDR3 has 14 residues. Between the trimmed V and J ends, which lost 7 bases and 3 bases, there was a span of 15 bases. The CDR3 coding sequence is TGTGCCAGCAATGGCGGCAGAGTAAAAGAGACCCAGTACTTC. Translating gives CASNGGRVKETQYF.

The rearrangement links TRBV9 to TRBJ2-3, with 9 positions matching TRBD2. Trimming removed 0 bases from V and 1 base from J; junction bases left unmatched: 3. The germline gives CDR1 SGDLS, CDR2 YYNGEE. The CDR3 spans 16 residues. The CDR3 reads CASSVVAGARTDTQYF. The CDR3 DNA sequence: TGTGCCAGCAGCGTAGTAGCGGGGGCCCGCACAGATACGCAGTATTTT.

The CDR3 bases are TGTGCCAGCAGTTTAGCTTACGAGCAGTACTTC. Translated, it gives CASSLAYEQYF. The chain couples TRBV2 to TRBJ2-7; no firm D call. The V and J ends lost 5 bases and 4 bases respectively, with 6 bases between them. The CDR3 covers 11 residues. Germline V gene data show CDR1 as SNHLY and CDR2 as FYNNEI.